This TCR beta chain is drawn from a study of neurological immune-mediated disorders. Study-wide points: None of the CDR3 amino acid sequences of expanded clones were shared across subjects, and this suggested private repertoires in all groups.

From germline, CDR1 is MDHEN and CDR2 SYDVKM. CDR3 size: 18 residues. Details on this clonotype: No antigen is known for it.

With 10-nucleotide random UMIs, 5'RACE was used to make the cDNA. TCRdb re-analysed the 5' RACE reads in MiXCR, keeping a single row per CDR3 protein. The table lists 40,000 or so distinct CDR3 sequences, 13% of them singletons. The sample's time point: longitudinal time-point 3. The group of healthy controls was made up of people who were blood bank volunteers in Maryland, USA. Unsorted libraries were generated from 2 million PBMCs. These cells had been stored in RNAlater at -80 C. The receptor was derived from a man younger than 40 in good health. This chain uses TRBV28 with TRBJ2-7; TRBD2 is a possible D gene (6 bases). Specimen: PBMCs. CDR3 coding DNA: TGTGCTACTCGTGGGACGTTCGCGGGATCATTGAATTGGGACGAGCAGTACTTC. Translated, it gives CATRGTFAGSLNWDEQYF. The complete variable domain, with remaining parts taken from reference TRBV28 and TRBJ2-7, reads DVKVTQSSRYLVKRTGEKVFLECVQDMDHENMFWYRQDPGLGLRLIYFSYDVKMKEKGDIPEGYSVSREKKERFSLILESASTNQTSMYLCATRGTFAGSLNWDEQYFGPGTRLTVT.